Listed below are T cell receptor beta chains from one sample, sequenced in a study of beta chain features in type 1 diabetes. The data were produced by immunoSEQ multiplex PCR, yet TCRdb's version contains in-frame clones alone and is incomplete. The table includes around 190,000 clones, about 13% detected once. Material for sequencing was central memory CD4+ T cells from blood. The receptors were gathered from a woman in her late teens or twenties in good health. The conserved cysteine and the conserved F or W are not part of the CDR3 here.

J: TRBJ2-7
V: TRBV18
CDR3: ASSPQGTNEQY

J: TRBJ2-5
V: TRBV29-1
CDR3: SVDRGRETQY

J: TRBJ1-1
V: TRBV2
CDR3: ASSYRVMDTEAF

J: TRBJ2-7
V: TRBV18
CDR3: ASSRGQGPEQY

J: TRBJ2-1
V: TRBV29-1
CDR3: SVFRDRQAEQF

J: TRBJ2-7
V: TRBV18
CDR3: ASSPDAGTGREQY

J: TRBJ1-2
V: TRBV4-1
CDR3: ASSQAPGLGYGYT

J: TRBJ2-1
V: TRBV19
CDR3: ASSLAGTTNEQF

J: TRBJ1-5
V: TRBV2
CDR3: ASSEQGMINQPQH

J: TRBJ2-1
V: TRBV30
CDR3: AWVEGTYNEQF

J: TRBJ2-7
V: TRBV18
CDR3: ASSVGGIPYEQY

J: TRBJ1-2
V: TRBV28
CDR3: ASMPRTGNYGYT

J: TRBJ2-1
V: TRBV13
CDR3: ASSPRTSVSYNEQF

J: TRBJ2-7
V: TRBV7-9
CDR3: ASSSGASGSNEQY

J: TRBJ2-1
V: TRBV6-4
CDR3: ASSDRLSGASYNEQF

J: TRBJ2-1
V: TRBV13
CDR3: ASSASGTLKF

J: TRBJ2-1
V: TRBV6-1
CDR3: ASSDRLAGGGNEQF

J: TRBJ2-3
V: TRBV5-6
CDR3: ASSPLGGGRVADTQY

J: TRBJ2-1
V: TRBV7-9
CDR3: ASSLTDRGEQF

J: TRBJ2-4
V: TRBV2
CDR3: ASRAANIQY

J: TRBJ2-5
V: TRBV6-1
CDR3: ASSYGQRLETQY

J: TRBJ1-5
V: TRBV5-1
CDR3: ASSWGGQGVGQPQH

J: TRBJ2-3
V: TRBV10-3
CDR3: AISESPPGGRGTTDTQY

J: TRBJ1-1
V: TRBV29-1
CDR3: SVGSQEAF

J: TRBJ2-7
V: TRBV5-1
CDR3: ASSFLEPGLVSYEQY

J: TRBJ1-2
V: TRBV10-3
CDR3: AISETVGGYT

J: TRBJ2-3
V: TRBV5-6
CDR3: ASSSEAQDTQY

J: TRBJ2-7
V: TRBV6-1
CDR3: ASSDPGRLYEQY

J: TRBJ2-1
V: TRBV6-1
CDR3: ASNPRSSYNEQF

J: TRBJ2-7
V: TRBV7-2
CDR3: ASSYKDSSYEQY

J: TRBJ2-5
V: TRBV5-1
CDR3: ASSRAGEDETQY

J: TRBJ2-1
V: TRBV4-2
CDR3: ASSQEGGRHNEQF

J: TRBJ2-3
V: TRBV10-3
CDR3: AIRNRGDTDTQY

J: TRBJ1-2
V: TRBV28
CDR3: ASQQGSYGYT

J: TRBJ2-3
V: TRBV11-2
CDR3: ASSLAGLVSDTQY